This T cell receptor (beta chain) was profiled in a study of OX40 agonist ivuxolimab in advanced cancers. The overall study: With ivuxolimab, an agonistic anti-OX40 (CD134) antibody, patients were treated. With a range of roughly 20 to 90, age averaged approximately 55 years, and about 80% were male.

Comment on this clone: Its antigen is currently unknown.

With V trimmed by 7 bases and J by 8 bases, 10 bases remained unmatched. Germline V gene lookup returns CDR1 SNHLY and CDR2 FYNNEI. This CDR3 comprises 14 residues. The study's findings and limits: Partial responders dosed at 0.1-3.0 mg/kg displayed clonal expansion ranking among the lowest. More expanded clones were found, on average, in CD8+ than in CD4+ T cells.

Generated by immunoSEQ multiplex PCR, the TCRdb table keeps only in-frame clones and is missing some. This table holds 45,000 to 60,000 clones, about 92% found once. The V gene is TRBV2, the J gene TRBJ1-4, with 7 bases lining up with TRBD1. This TCR came from an adult with an advanced solid tumor such as melanoma, head and neck, liver or kidney cancer. The sample here was CD4+ or CD8+ T cells sorted from blood, taken in a trial of the OX40 agonist ivuxolimab. Here the CDR3 reads CASNGDSGWEKLFF. For the CDR3, the DNA is TGTGCCAGCAACGGGGACAGCGGGTGGGAAAAACTGTTTTTT.